This TCR beta chain was retrieved from a study of blood T cell repertoires in COVID-19. The table came from immunoSEQ multiplex PCR; TCRdb's copy has only in-frame clones and leaves some out. The sample has about 160,000 clones; roughly 87% are singletons. The V gene end was trimmed by 4 bases and the J gene end by 3 bases; junction bases not matched to a gene: 5. CDR3 size: 13 residues. Germline CDR1 reads SQVTM; CDR2 reads ANQGSEA. Sequencing was performed on peripheral blood. This receptor was taken from a woman aged 55-75 years who had recovered from COVID-19. J is TRBJ2-5 and V is TRBV29-1; 7 bases fit TRBD1. The DNA for the CDR3 is TGCAGCGTTGTTAGGGGGCGCAAAGAGACCCAGTACTTC. Its translation is CSVVRGRKETQYF.